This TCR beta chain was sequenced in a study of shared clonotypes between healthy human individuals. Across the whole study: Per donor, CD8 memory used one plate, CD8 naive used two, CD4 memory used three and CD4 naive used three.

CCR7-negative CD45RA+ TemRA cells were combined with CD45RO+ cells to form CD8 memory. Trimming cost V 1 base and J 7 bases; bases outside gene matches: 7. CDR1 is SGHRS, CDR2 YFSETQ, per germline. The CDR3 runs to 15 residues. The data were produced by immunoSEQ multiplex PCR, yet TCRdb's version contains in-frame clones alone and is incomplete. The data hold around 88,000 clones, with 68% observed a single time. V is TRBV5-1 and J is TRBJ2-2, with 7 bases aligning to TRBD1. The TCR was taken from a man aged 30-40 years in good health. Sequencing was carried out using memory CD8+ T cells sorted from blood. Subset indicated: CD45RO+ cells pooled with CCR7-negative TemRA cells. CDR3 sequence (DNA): TGCGCCAGCAGCTTGCGACAGGGAATAAGCGGGGAGCTGTTTTTT. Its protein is CASSLRQGISGELFF. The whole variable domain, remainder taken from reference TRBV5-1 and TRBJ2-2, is KAGVTQTPRYLIKTRGQQVTLSCSPISGHRSVSWYQQTPGQGLQFLFEYFSETQRNKGNFPGRFSGRQFSNSRSEMNVSTLELGDSALYLCASSLRQGISGELFFGEGSRLTVL.